A single sample gave rise to the 30 T cell receptor beta chains below, sequenced in a study of blood T cells in healthy people across ages. The use of a sample-barcoded 5' primer and a J-beta primer mix characterized a second PCR of roughly 7 to 12 cycles. One entry per CDR3 protein, called by TCRdb with MiXCR from the 5' RACE reads. The sample lists more than 1,000,000 distinct CDR3 sequences, under 30% occurring once. This sample also belongs to another study, concerning T cells of mothers and their children.

Sequenced input: blood. The receptors were sampled from a girl between 2 and 10 years old in good health.

This clonotype appeared a few times. V usage is TRBV10-2 and J usage is TRBJ2-3; 7 bases map to TRBD1. After removal of 0 bases from V and 3 bases from J, the junction contained 3 bases not matched to a gene. In germline, CDR1 is WSHSY, CDR2 SAAADI. The CDR3 is made up of 15 amino acids. CDR3 residues: CASSESQGWTDTQYF. DNA for the CDR3: TGCGCCAGCAGTGAGTCACAGGGGTGGACAGATACGCAGTATTTT.

The chain couples TRBV4-1 to TRBJ2-4; 8 nucleotides agree with TRBD2. CDR3 size: 16 residues. CDR1 and CDR2 from the germline V gene are MGHRA and YSYEKL. J gave up 9 bases and V 4 bases, and 14 bases lay outside the gene matches. CDR3: CASSPSGGLDRGIQYF. As DNA, the CDR3 is TGCGCCAGCAGCCCCTCGGGGGGGCTCGATCGGGGCATTCAGTACTTC.

This clonotype showed up just once. The gene calls are TRBV12-3 or TRBV12-4 and TRBJ2-5, with 9 bases fitting TRBD2. This CDR3 region has 16 residues. Trimming cost V 3 bases and J 7 bases; bases outside gene matches: 12. CDR3 region: CASSFHLAGPIGTQYF. Here the CDR3 DNA reads TGTGCCAGCAGTTTCCATCTAGCGGGGCCCATAGGGACCCAGTACTTC.

The chain couples TRBV5-1 to TRBJ2-5; 7 positions agree with TRBD2. CDR1 and CDR2 from the germline V gene are SGHRS and YFSETQ. Germline trimming cut 0 bases from V and 3 bases from J; bases unmatched to any gene: 2. The CDR3 sequence is 14 residues long. The CDR3, as DNA: TGCGCCAGCAGCTTGGCTAGCGGTGAAGAGACCCAGTACTTC. Protein: CASSLASGEETQYF.

The rearrangement uses TRBV6-1 and TRBJ2-7, with D perhaps TRBD1 (6 bases). V lost 3 bases and J 3 bases, leaving 9 bases between the germline ends. Germline assignment: CDR1 MNHNS and CDR2 SASEGT. This CDR3 is 13 amino acids long. The DNA of the CDR3 is TGTGCCAGCAGTGAGGGGGCGGTCTACGAGCAGTACTTC. Translated, it gives CASSEGAVYEQYF.

This chain's CDR3 is CSARMLGTPKLFF. The CDR3 DNA follows: TGCAGTGCTAGAATGTTAGGGACCCCAAAACTGTTTTTT. The chain uses TRBV20-1 and TRBJ1-4; the D gene is possibly TRBD1 (5 bases). CDR3 length: 13 amino acids. In germline, CDR1 is DFQATT, CDR2 SNEGSKA (reference sequence). Trimming removed 2 bases at V and 10 bases at J, with 14 bases between.

This clonotype was seen more than once but under ten times. The gene calls are TRBV20-1 and TRBJ2-1; tentatively, D is TRBD1 (6 bases). The CDR3 length is 15 residues. The V gene's germline CDR1 is DFQATT and CDR2 SNEGSKA (reference sequence). The V end lost 0 bases, the J end lost 5 bases, and 14 bases lay between the germline ends. The DNA of the CDR3 is TGCAGTGCTAGAGATACAGGGTATCGGGACAATGAGCAGTTCTTC. As protein: CSARDTGYRDNEQFF.

The sample holds a few counts of this clonotype. The J gene is TRBJ1-2, the V gene TRBV5-1; no definite D call. The CDR3 spans 13 residues. Trimming removed 0 bases at V and 7 bases at J, with 10 bases between. Germline V gene sequence: CDR1 SGHRS, CDR2 YFSETQ. The DNA of the CDR3 is TGCGCCAGCAGCTTGGCTGACCCCAGTGGCTACACCTTC. Translation: CASSLADPSGYTF.

The genes are TRBV5-1 and TRBJ2-5; 9 bases fit TRBD2. CDR1 and CDR2 from the germline V gene are SGHRS and YFSETQ. The CDR3 covers 16 residues. The junction had 4 bases not matched to a gene; V was cut back by 0 bases and J by 1 base. Here the CDR3 DNA reads TGCGCCAGCAGCTTGGCCGCACTAGCGGGCCAAGAGACCCAGTACTTC. Its translation: CASSLAALAGQETQYF.

This clonotype was seen a handful of times. The chain combines TRBV3-1 with TRBJ2-3, with D possibly TRBD2 on 6 matching bases. Germline-derived CDR1 and CDR2 are LGHDT and YNNKEL (reference sequence). V lost 3 bases and J lost 0, with 13 bases in between. There are 16 residues in the CDR3. CDR3 in amino acids: CASSHGGTLSTDTQYF. CDR3 coding DNA: TGTGCCAGCAGCCACGGCGGGACCCTAAGCACAGATACGCAGTATTTT.

In this sample, this clonotype turned up a few times. V gene TRBV20-1 combines with J gene TRBJ1-2, with D perhaps TRBD1 (6 bases). Germline lookup yields CDR1 DFQATT and CDR2 SNEGSKA (reference sequence). With 2 bases removed from V and 4 bases from J, the gap between germline ends came to 14 bases. The CDR3 is 14 residues long. DNA for the CDR3: TGCAGTGCTAGACCAAGGGGACAAAGCTATGGCTACACCTTC. Its protein is CSARPRGQSYGYTF.

This clonotype has only one observation. This CDR3 is CASSLRLTQYF. The CDR3 DNA reads TGTGCCAGCAGCTTGAGACTTACGCAGTATTTT. The chain employs TRBV5-5 and TRBJ2-3; D unclear. Germline V gene data show CDR1 as SGHKS and CDR2 as YYEKEE (reference sequence). Trimming removed 1 base at V and 8 bases at J, with 5 bases between. The CDR3 spans 11 residues.

The chain links TRBV19 to TRBJ2-6; the D gene is possibly TRBD1 (6 bases). The CDR3 is 16 residues long. The V gene lost 6 bases and the J gene lost 4 bases, with 16 bases spanning the gap. Germline V lookup: CDR1 LNHDA, CDR2 SQIVND (reference sequence). The CDR3 reads CASSPGHTQGANVLTF. The CDR3, as DNA: TGTGCCAGTAGCCCGGGACACACACAGGGGGCCAACGTCCTGACTTTC.

The rearrangement links TRBV11-2 to TRBJ2-5; the match to TRBD2 covers 7 bases. Per the germline V gene, CDR1 is SGHAT and CDR2 is FQNNGV. V lost 5 bases and J lost 3; bases outside the gene matches: 6. The CDR3 is made up of 14 amino acids. The CDR3 region has the DNA TGTGCCAGCAGCAAAACTAGCGTAAAAGAGACCCAGTACTTC. Residues: CASSKTSVKETQYF.

This clonotype showed up many times. The CDR3 DNA reads TGTGCCAGCAGCTTCCAGACAGGGGTGTACGAGCAGTACTTC. Protein product: CASSFQTGVYEQYF. This chain connects TRBV7-8 to TRBJ2-7; TRBD1 matches 8 bases. V lost 3 bases, J lost 4 bases, and 5 bases stayed unmatched. The length of the CDR3 is 14 residues. Germline CDR1 and CDR2: SGHVS and FQNEAQ.

The CDR3 reads CASSPGTGGSAEQFF. CDR3 DNA: TGTGCCAGCAGCCCCGGGACAGGGGGGTCAGCGGAGCAGTTCTTC. J is TRBJ2-5 and V is TRBV7-6; 11 positions agree with TRBD1. The end of the DNA fits TRBJ2-1 better, so the J call may be wrong. The CDR3 has 15 residues. CDR1 is SGHVS and CDR2 is FNYEAQ in the germline V gene.

The chain is built from TRBV5-1 and TRBJ2-3; the D gene is possibly TRBD2 (6 bases). Germline CDR1 and CDR2: SGHRS and YFSETQ. Between the trimmed V and J ends, which lost 4 bases and 4 bases, there was a span of 19 bases. The CDR3 covers 16 residues. Written as DNA, the CDR3 is TGCGCCAGCAGCCCGGGACTTCGAATAACCGCAGATACGCAGTATTTT. Protein sequence: CASSPGLRITADTQYF.

The table lists this clonotype with a few counts. J is TRBJ1-4 and V is TRBV11-2, with D hard to call. V lost 5 bases and J 5 bases, leaving 15 bases between the germline ends. Germline CDR1 is SGHAT and CDR2 is FQNNGV. The CDR3 loop spans 15 amino acids. CDR3 sequence: CASSLQSDRNEKLFF. Written as DNA, the CDR3 is TGTGCCAGCAGCCTCCAGTCTGACCGGAATGAAAAACTGTTTTTT. The entire variable domain, with the rest obtained from reference TRBV11-2 and TRBJ1-4, is as follows: EAGVAQSPRYKIIEKRQSVAFWCNPISGHATLYWYQQILGQGPKLLIQFQNNGVVDDSQLPKDRFSAERLKGVDSTLKIQPAKLEDSAVYLCASSLQSDRNEKLFFGSGTQLSVL.

The chain has TRBV9 and TRBJ2-1, with 8 bases that match TRBD2. Trimming took 8 bases from V and 9 from J; bases not matched to a gene: 16. Looked up from germline, CDR1 is SGDLS and CDR2 is YYNGEE. This CDR3 has 15 residues. The CDR3 here is CASSSSGGRGGEQFF. Written as DNA, the CDR3 is TGTGCCAGTTCATCCAGCGGGGGCCGGGGGGGTGAGCAGTTCTTC.

The chain is built from TRBV6-5 and TRBJ2-7; a possible D gene is TRBD1 (6 bases). V was cut by 0 bases and J by 5 bases, with 11 bases left in between. This CDR3 has 14 residues. CDR1 and CDR2 from the germline V gene are MNHEY and SVGAGI. The CDR3 loop reads CASSYSTGVDEQYF. The CDR3 nucleotides read TGTGCCAGCAGTTACTCGACAGGTGTAGACGAGCAGTACTTC.

This clonotype has at least ten counts. Germline is not matched at one junction end, which may reflect a read error. CDR3 protein: CASSPGTANEKLFF. The CDR3 DNA follows: TGTGCCAGCAGCCCCGGGACGGCTAATGAAAAACTGTTTTTT. The chain recombines TRBV5-1 with TRBJ1-4, with D perhaps matching TRBD1 (5 bases). CDR1 and CDR2 (germline): SGHRS, YFSETQ. The CDR3 is 14 amino acids.

The chain is built from TRBV14 and TRBJ1-4, with no clear D. CDR3 length equals 12 residues. V lost 4 bases and J lost 8, with 8 bases in between. CDR1 is SGHDN and CDR2 is FVKESK in the germline V gene. CDR3 DNA sequence: TGTGCCAGCAGCCCAAACGGCGAAAAACTGTTTTTT. Encoded protein: CASSPNGEKLFF.

The chain links TRBV28 to TRBJ2-5, with 13 positions matching TRBD2. Germline loops: CDR1 MDHEN, CDR2 SYDVKM. The J segment lost 1 base and the V segment lost 3 bases, leaving 8 bases of the junction unmatched. CDR3 size: 18 residues. The CDR3 spells CASSFPPTSGRFQETQYF. In nucleotides, the CDR3 is TGTGCCAGCAGTTTTCCACCGACTAGCGGGAGGTTCCAAGAGACCCAGTACTTC.

This chain connects TRBV7-2 to TRBJ2-5; the D is unclear. The J call is doubtful: the DNA matches TRBJ2-1 better. The CDR3 runs to 13 residues. Germline V CDR1 and CDR2: SGHTA, FQGNSA. The CDR3 here is CASSSSQIGEQFF. CDR3 DNA sequence: TGTGCCAGCAGCTCCTCCCAAATCGGTGAGCAGTTCTTC.

The gene calls are TRBV24-1 and TRBJ2-1, with TRBD2 matching 9 bases. The CDR3 sequence is 13 residues long. With 7 bases clipped from V and 8 bases from J, the junction kept 5 bases outside the gene matches. Per germline, CDR1 KGHDR and CDR2 SFDVKD. This CDR3 is CATREAGGDEQFF. The DNA of the CDR3 is TGTGCCACCAGAGAAGCGGGAGGCGATGAGCAGTTCTTC.

V and J are TRBV20-1 and TRBJ2-1; D uncertain. Trimming pared 6 bases from V and 2 bases from J, leaving 8 bases between. The CDR3 extends over 12 amino acids. CDR1 DFQATT and CDR2 SNEGSKA come from the germline V gene (reference sequence). DNA for the CDR3: TGCAGTGCGGCCGACACCTACAATGAGCAGTTCTTC. It is translated as CSAADTYNEQFF.

Ten or more counts support this clonotype. The V call is TRBV12-3 or TRBV12-4, the J call TRBJ2-3; 11 nucleotides align to TRBD1. Germline trimming cut 5 bases from V and 4 bases from J; bases unmatched to any gene: 5. The CDR3 spans 15 residues. CDR3: CASSPGTGGADTQYF. The CDR3 region has the DNA TGTGCCAGCAGTCCCGGGACAGGGGGAGCAGATACGCAGTATTTT.

The rearrangement links TRBV12-3 or TRBV12-4 to TRBJ2-7, with D unclear. Deletions cut 4 bases from V and 4 bases from J, with 17 bases between. The CDR3 extends over 15 amino acids. DNA for the CDR3: TGTGCCAGCAGTTCCTCCCTCGTAAGGTCATACGAGCAGTACTTC. This codes for CASSSSLVRSYEQYF.

This CDR3 reads CASRTGTEQFF. The DNA for the CDR3 is TGTGCCAGCAGGACTGGGACAGAGCAGTTCTTC. The chain employs TRBV28 and TRBJ2-1; possibly TRBD1 for D (6 bases). V lost 6 bases and J 10 bases, leaving 10 bases between the germline ends. This CDR3 spans 11 amino acids. CDR1 is MDHEN, CDR2 SYDVKM, per germline.

CDR3 DNA sequence: TGCGCCAGCAGAGGAAGCGGGATTTCCTACAATGAGCAGTTCTTC. Residues: CASRGSGISYNEQFF. This rearrangement joins TRBV5-1 to TRBJ2-1; 7 bases line up with TRBD2. The CDR3 consists of 15 residues. V gave up 5 bases and J gave up 1 base; unmatched junction bases: 6. Looked up from germline, CDR1 is SGHRS and CDR2 is YFSETQ.